This T cell receptor (beta chain) was documented in a study of CD8 T cells in ankylosing spondylitis. General study findings and limits: In peripheral blood, disease-linked CD8+ clones occurred at relatively low frequencies. There was a TCR beta motif, made of fewer than 10 highly homologous variants, that appeared characteristic of ankylosing spondylitis blood. Some of the motif variants had earlier been found in reactive arthritis patients' fluid and blood.

Regarding this clonotype: Antigen: not known.

V shed 5 bases and J 1 base; nucleotides not matched to a gene: 8. This CDR3 is built from 16 residues. Making the TCR beta libraries involved quantitative 5'-RACE with molecular barcodes. From the 5' RACE reads, TCRdb called clonotypes with MiXCR, one entry per CDR3 protein. The table lists roughly 180,000 distinct CDR3 sequences, around 9.6% of them singletons. The receptor was derived from a female donor with ankylosing spondylitis or in good health (not recorded which). Sequencing was performed on blood, either unsorted or a sorted T cell fraction (not recorded which). The V call is TRBV12-3 or TRBV12-4, the J call TRBJ1-3; 7 nucleotides agree with TRBD1. This CDR3 is CASSPPQDRSGNTIYF. The CDR3 region has the DNA TGTGCCAGCAGTCCGCCACAGGACAGGTCTGGAAACACCATATATTTT.